This T cell receptor (beta chain) originates from a study of blood T cell repertoires in COVID-19. CDR3 size: 15 residues. Per the germline V gene, CDR1 is LNHDA and CDR2 is SQIVND (reference sequence). The junction had 7 bases not matched to a gene; V was cut back by 6 bases and J by 5 bases. Measured with immunoSEQ multiplex PCR; TCRdb has only the in-frame clones, and not every one. The table has fewer than 120,000 clones, roughly 76% seen once. The rearrangement joins TRBV19 to TRBJ1-6; 7 nucleotides line up with TRBD1. The sample taken for sequencing was peripheral blood. This TCR was recovered from a woman between 55 and 75 years old with acute or convalescent COVID-19. The CDR3, as DNA: TGTGCCAGTAGAAGCGGGGGGACAGATAATTCACCCCTCCACTTT. This codes for CASRSGGTDNSPLHF.